This section outlines one TCR beta chain sequence together with its context. Its specificity is unknown. Gene names are the mouse ones. The CDR3 end falls 1 residue outside the read, so it is completed with the germline J gene. Germline values: CDR1 SGHDT, CDR2 FRDEAV. Trimming took 5 bases from V and 1 from J, leaving 9 bases between them. The CDR3 length is 14 residues. This sample was taken from a study of tissue T cells after allogeneic stem cell transplantation. General observations from the study: Motif-based clustering found tissue-specific repertoire signatures shared across patients, though few clones were shared.

TCRdb keeps only in-frame clones here, not all; method: immunoSEQ multiplex PCR. The table records about 22,000 clones, approximately 77% of them present only once. The chain carries TRBV14 and TRBJ2-2; the D is unclear. The sample consisted of spleen. The receptor comes from a female BALB/c mouse in good health. The mouse line has the MHC haplotype H2-d. CDR3 amino acids: CASRPTINTGQLYF. Partial CDR3 DNA: TGTGCCAGCAGACCGACAATAAACACCGGGCAGCTCTAC. The full variable domain, its missing parts supplied by reference TRBV14 and TRBJ2-2, is EAGVTQSPRYAVLQEGQAVSFWCDPISGHDTLYWYQQPRDQGPQLLVYFRDEAVIDNSQLPSDRFSAVRPKGTNSTLKIQSAKQGDTATYLCASRPTINTGQLYFGEGSKLTVL.